The subject of this entry is one T cell receptor beta chain. V lost 5 bases, J lost 3 bases, and 12 bases lay in between. Germline V gives CDR1 MDHEN, CDR2 SYDVKM. The CDR3 consists of 14 residues. In the authors' methods: Reference gene primers were amplified, and this amplification served to estimate nucleated cell counts. Generated by immunoSEQ multiplex PCR, the TCRdb table keeps only in-frame clones and is missing some. For V, J and clone size, that table is used; D and trimming come from the DNA. Of some 52,000 clones listed, approximately 89% are singletons. The source of the sample is a study of blood T cell repertoires in COVID-19. Overall study: The study drew acute and convalescent COVID-19 samples from the United States, Italy and Spain.

The chain recombines TRBV28 with TRBJ2-3; D is perhaps TRBD2 (6 bases). The sequencing sample was made of peripheral blood. This sequence was found in a man in his sixties with active COVID-19. This CDR3 is CASSQAGGTDTQYF. The DNA of the CDR3 is TGTGCCAGCAGTCAAGCCGGGGGAACAGATACGCAGTATTTT.